This TCR beta chain was captured by sequencing in a study of OX40 agonist ivuxolimab in advanced cancers. On the study more broadly: Patients with prior anti-PD-1, anti-PD-L1 or anti-CTLA-4 therapy were eligible; 40% to 45% had some. Three dose-escalation patients had partial responses: one with hepatocellular carcinoma and two with cutaneous melanoma.

Measured with immunoSEQ multiplex PCR; TCRdb has only the in-frame clones, and not every one. The sample lists under 85,000 clones; 70% to 90% were seen once. A note on this clone: No antigen is known for it.

Overall study results and limits: Low levels of normalized T-cell clonal expansion also appeared in some nonresponders. CD8+ T cells were the subset that, on average, had more expanded clones than CD4+.

This receptor was identified in an adult with an advanced solid tumor such as melanoma, head and neck, liver or kidney cancer. The sequencing used CD4+ or CD8+ T cells sorted from blood, collected in a trial of the OX40 agonist ivuxolimab.

The CDR3 DNA is TGTGCCAGCAATAACCTAGCGGGGGGGGTGGAGACCCAGTACTTC. This gives the protein CASNNLAGGVETQYF. The rearrangement links TRBV6-1 to TRBJ2-5; 12 bases fit TRBD2. CDR1 and CDR2 from the germline V gene are MNHNS and SASEGT. CDR3 length: 15 residues. Trimming took 7 bases from V and 5 from J; bases not matched to a gene: 8.